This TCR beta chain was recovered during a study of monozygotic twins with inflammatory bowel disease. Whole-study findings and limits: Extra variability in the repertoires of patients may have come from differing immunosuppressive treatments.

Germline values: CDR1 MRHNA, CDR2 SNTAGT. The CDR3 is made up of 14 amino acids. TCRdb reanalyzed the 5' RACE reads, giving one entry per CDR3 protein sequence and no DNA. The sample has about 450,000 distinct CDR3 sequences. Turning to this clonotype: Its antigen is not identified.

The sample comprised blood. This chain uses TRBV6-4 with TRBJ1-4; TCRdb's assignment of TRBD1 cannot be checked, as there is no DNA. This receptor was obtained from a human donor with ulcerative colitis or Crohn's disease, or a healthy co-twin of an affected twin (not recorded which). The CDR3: CASSPDRGSEKLFF.